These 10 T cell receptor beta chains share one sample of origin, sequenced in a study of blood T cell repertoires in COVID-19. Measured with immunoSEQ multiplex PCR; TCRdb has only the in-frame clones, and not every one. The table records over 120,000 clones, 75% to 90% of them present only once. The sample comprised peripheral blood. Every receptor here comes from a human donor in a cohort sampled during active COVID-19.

The CDR3 loop reads CASSWGQNQETQYF. CDR3 coding DNA: TGCGCCAGCAGCTGGGGACAGAATCAAGAGACCCAGTACTTC. This chain connects TRBV5-1 to TRBJ2-5, with 7 bases fitting TRBD1. V was clipped by 3 bases and J by 2 bases; unmatched bases: 4. This CDR3 comprises 14 residues. Germline assignment: CDR1 SGHRS and CDR2 YFSETQ.

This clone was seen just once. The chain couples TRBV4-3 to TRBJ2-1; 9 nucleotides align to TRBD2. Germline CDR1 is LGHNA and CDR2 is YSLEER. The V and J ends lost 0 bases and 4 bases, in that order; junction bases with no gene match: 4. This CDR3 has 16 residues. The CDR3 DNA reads TGCGCCAGCAGCCAAGACCCTAGCGGGGAGTACAATGAGCAGTTCTTC. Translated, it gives CASSQDPSGEYNEQFF.

CDR3 sequence (DNA): TGTGCCAGCAGCGCCTCGCCGTTGGCTCCCGTATATTTT. This encodes CASSASPLAPVYF. V gene TRBV9 combines with J gene TRBJ1-3; the D is unclear. Germline V gene lookup returns CDR1 SGDLS and CDR2 YYNGEE. This CDR3 comprises 13 residues. Trimming took off 3 bases at V and 14 bases at J, with 18 bases between the two ends.

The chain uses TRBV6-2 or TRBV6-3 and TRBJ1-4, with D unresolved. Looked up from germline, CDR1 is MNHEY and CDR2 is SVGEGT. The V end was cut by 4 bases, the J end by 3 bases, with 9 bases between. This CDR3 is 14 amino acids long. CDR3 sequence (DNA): TGTGCCAGCAGTTTTGGCGGGGCTAATGAAAAACTGTTTTTT. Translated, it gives CASSFGGANEKLFF.

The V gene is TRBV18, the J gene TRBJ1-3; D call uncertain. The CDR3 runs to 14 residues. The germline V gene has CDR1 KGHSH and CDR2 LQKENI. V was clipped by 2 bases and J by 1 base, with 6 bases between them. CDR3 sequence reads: CASSPRESGNTIYF. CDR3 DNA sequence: TGTGCCAGCTCACCAAGGGAGTCTGGAAACACCATATATTTT.

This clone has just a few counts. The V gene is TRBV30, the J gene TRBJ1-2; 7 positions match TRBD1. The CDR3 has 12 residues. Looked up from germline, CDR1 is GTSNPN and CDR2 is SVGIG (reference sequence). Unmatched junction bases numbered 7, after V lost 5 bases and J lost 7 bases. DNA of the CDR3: TGTGCCTGGGCGACAGGGAAGGGTGGCTACACCTTC. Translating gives CAWATGKGGYTF.

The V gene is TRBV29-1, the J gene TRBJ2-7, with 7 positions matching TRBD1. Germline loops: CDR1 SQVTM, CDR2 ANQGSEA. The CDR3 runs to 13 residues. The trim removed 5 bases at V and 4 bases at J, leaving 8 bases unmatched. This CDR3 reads CSVNLPGQYEQYF. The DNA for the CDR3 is TGCAGCGTTAATCTTCCGGGACAGTACGAGCAGTACTTC.

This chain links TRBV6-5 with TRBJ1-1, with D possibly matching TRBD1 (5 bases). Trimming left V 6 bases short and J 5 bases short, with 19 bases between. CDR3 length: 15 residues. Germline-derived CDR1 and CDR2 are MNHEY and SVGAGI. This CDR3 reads CASSQGGGGRTEAFF. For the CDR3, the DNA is TGTGCCAGCAGCCAGGGTGGGGGAGGACGGACTGAAGCTTTCTTT.

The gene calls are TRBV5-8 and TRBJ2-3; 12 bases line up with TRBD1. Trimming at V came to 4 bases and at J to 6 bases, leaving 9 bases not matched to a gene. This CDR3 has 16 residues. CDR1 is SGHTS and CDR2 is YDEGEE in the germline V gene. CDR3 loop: CASSLGTGGLPDTQYF. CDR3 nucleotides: TGTGCCAGCAGCCTGGGGACAGGGGGCCTCCCGGATACGCAGTATTTT.

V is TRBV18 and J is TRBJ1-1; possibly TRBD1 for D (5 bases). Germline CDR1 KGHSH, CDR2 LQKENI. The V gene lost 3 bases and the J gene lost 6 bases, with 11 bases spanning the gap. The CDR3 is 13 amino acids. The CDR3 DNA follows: TGTGCCAGCTCACCCCGGGCGGGGGCTGAAGCTTTCTTT. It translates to CASSPRAGAEAFF.